Below are 9 T cell receptor beta chains sequenced from a single sample in a study of cytomegalovirus exposure and HLA in healthy donors. The PCR was carried out with 60 Vbeta primers and 13 Jbeta primers. The assay was immunoSEQ multiplex PCR, and TCRdb's table has in-frame clones only and misses some. This sample has about 160,000 clones, with 60% to 85% found just once. The specimen was PBMCs. Receptors originate from a woman aged 40 to 50 in good health and CMV-seropositive.

In its sample, this clone was seen a few times. DNA for the CDR3: TGTGCCAGCAGCGTAGTAGAGTCCGGGGAGCTGTTTTTT. This translates into CASSVVESGELFF. The rearrangement joins TRBV9 to TRBJ2-2; D not certain. The CDR3 extends over 13 amino acids. Germline CDR1 and CDR2: SGDLS and YYNGEE. With 0 bases removed from V and 6 bases from J, the gap between germline ends came to 6 bases.

The chain carries TRBV4-1 and TRBJ1-4, with D tentatively TRBD1 (6 bases). Germline-derived CDR1 and CDR2 are MGHRA and YSYEKL. CDR3 length: 19 residues. Between the trimmed V and J ends, which lost 1 base and 8 bases, there was a span of 26 bases. Written as DNA, the CDR3 is TGCGCCAGCAGCCAAGTGGGATCCCTATTGCAGGGGATTGGCGAAAAACTGTTTTTT. It translates to CASSQVGSLLQGIGEKLFF.

The chain links TRBV5-6 to TRBJ1-4; 10 bases match TRBD1. The trim removed 5 bases at V and 6 bases at J, leaving 4 bases unmatched. Germline V gene lookup returns CDR1 SGHDT and CDR2 YYEEEE. The length of the CDR3 is 14 residues. The CDR3, as DNA: TGTGCCAGCAGTCTGACAGGGGGCGATGAAAAACTGTTTTTT. It encodes CASSLTGGDEKLFF.

This chain connects TRBV7-9 to TRBJ2-5, with a tentative D call TRBD2 (6 bases). The CDR3 has 15 residues. Germline CDR1 is SEHNR and CDR2 is FQNEAQ (reference sequence). V was pared by 5 bases and J by 4 bases, with 17 bases between. CDR3 sequence reads: CASSNGGTSGETQYF. The CDR3 DNA follows: TGTGCCAGCAGCAACGGGGGAACCTCGGGAGAGACCCAGTACTTC. The whole variable domain, filled in from reference TRBV7-9 and TRBJ2-5, reads DTGVSQNPRHKITKRGQNVTFRCDPISEHNRLYWYRQTLGQGPEFLTYFQNEAQLEKSRLLSDRFSAERPKGSFSTLEIQRTEQGDSAMYLCASSNGGTSGETQYFGPGTRLLVL.

The V call is TRBV5-8, the J call TRBJ2-1, with D possibly being TRBD1 (6 bases). V lost 2 bases and J lost 7, with 19 bases in between. CDR1 and CDR2 from the germline V gene are SGHTS and YDEGEE. This CDR3 is built from 16 residues. CDR3 bases: TGTGCCAGCAGCTTTATCGGCAGGGGAGCAAAGAATGAGCAGTTCTTC. This translates into CASSFIGRGAKNEQFF. The full variable domain, in which reference TRBV5-8 and TRBJ2-1 provide the parts outside the CDR3, is EAGVTQSPTHLIKTRGQQATLRCSPISGHTSVYWYQQALGLGLQFLLWYDEGEERNRGNFPPRFSGRQFPNYSSELNVNALELEDSALYLCASSFIGRGAKNEQFFGPGTRLTVL.

The chain joins TRBV19 to TRBJ1-2; tentatively, D is TRBD1 (5 bases). CDR3 length: 15 amino acids. Germline V CDR1 and CDR2: LNHDA, SQIVND (reference sequence). Deletions cut 6 bases from V and 5 bases from J, with 19 bases between. The DNA for the CDR3 is TGTGCCAGTAGCCCCGATCGGGGGGAAGGGTATGGCTACACCTTC. It specifies CASSPDRGEGYGYTF.

The genes are TRBV23-1 and TRBJ2-4; TRBD1 agrees at 7 bases. TRBV23-1 is identified as an open reading frame with a role that is uncertain. The CDR3 totals 14 residues. The ends lost 4 bases at V and 7 bases at J; junction bases unmatched: 7. CDR3 DNA sequence: TGCGCCAGCAGTCCGAAGACAGGGTATAACATTCAGTACTTC. Translated: CASSPKTGYNIQYF.

The chain links TRBV7-8 to TRBJ1-1; 11 bases fit TRBD1. This CDR3 has 17 residues. V shed 2 bases, J shed 5 bases, and the junction held 10 bases outside the gene matches. Germline CDR1 reads SGHVS; CDR2 reads FQNEAQ. CDR3 protein: CASSLRGTGGQGTEAFF. The CDR3, as DNA: TGTGCCAGCAGCTTACGGGGGACAGGGGGTCAAGGAACTGAAGCTTTCTTT.

Remarks on this clone: Other DNA sequences in this specimen translate into the identical CDR3. The rearrangement joins TRBV7-2 to TRBJ1-1; TRBD1 agrees at 8 bases. In germline, CDR1 is SGHTA, CDR2 FQGNSA. CDR3 length equals 13 residues. V shed 5 bases and J 4 bases; nucleotides not matched to a gene: 3. In DNA, the CDR3 is TGTGCCAGCAGCCTCGGGACAGGCACTGAAGCTTTCTTT. Translating it yields CASSLGTGTEAFF.